The 17 T cell receptor beta chains listed next were all sequenced from one sample in a study of blood T cell dynamics during melanoma immunotherapy. The table came from immunoSEQ multiplex PCR; TCRdb's copy has only in-frame clones and leaves some out. The sample lists about 28,000 clones, 75% to 90% occurring once. Sample time point: week 3, after first cycle of checkpoint inhibitor. Source: blood, taken from a patient treated with checkpoint blockade. The receptor source for this set is a human donor with melanoma.

The chain couples TRBV19 to TRBJ1-5, with D maybe TRBD1 (6 bases). The germline gives CDR1 LNHDA, CDR2 SQIVND (reference sequence). CDR3 size: 15 residues. V was clipped by 3 bases and J by 7 bases, with 16 bases between them. The CDR3 sequence: CASSIRGAQKQPQHF. CDR3 nucleotides: TGTGCCAGTAGTATTCGGGGGGCCCAGAAGCAGCCCCAGCATTTT.

The V gene is TRBV29-1, the J gene TRBJ2-5; 10 bases fit TRBD2. The better agreement between TRBJ2-7 and the DNA end casts doubt on the J call. This CDR3 spans 17 amino acids. CDR1 SQVTM and CDR2 ANQGSEA come from the germline V gene. The chain's CDR3 is CSVEEGPLAGVGYEQYF. DNA of the CDR3: TGCAGCGTTGAAGAAGGACCGCTAGCGGGAGTTGGGTACGAGCAGTACTTC.

This rearrangement joins TRBV19 to TRBJ1-2, with TRBD1 matching over 8 bases. The V segment lost 8 bases and the J segment 8 bases; nucleotides outside the gene matches: 13. The germline gives CDR1 LNHDA, CDR2 SQIVND (reference sequence). The CDR3 runs 14 residues. CDR3 DNA: TGTGCCAGTCAGTTCTCAGGGGGCGCTTACGGCTACACCTTC. Translation: CASQFSGGAYGYTF.

The chain joins TRBV29-1 to TRBJ2-3, with TRBD1 identical over 9 bases. The CDR3 has 13 residues. CDR1 and CDR2 (germline): SQVTM, ANQGSEA. The junction had 4 bases not matched to a gene; V was cut back by 7 bases and J by 2 bases. Here the CDR3 DNA reads TGCAGCGGAAGGACAGGGGTCACAGATACGCAGTATTTT. This codes for CSGRTGVTDTQYF.

The chain couples TRBV4-3 to TRBJ1-3; D gene uncertain. Germline values: CDR1 LGHNA, CDR2 YSLEER. Deletions cut 5 bases from V and 4 bases from J, with 9 bases between. The CDR3 totals 13 residues. CDR3 sequence: CASSVEAGNTIYF. The CDR3 region has the DNA TGCGCCAGCAGCGTTGAGGCGGGAAACACCATATATTTT.

This chain connects TRBV27 to TRBJ2-2, with D uncertain. CDR1 MNHEY and CDR2 SMNVEV come from the germline V gene (reference sequence). This CDR3 has 12 amino acids. The germline V and J ends were trimmed by 3 bases and 7 bases, with 6 bases remaining between them. This CDR3 reads CASSFLGGELFF. CDR3 in DNA: TGTGCCAGCAGTTTCTTGGGCGGGGAGCTGTTTTTT.

The table lists this clone with a count of one. The chain employs TRBV30 and TRBJ2-5; D call uncertain. The CDR3 spans 11 residues. Trimming took off 4 bases at V and 5 bases at J, with 8 bases between the two ends. The germline gives CDR1 GTSNPN, CDR2 SVGIG (reference sequence). CDR3 coding DNA: TGTGCCTGGACGCCGGGTGAGACCCAGTACTTC. Protein sequence: CAWTPGETQYF.

V and J are TRBV29-1 and TRBJ1-2; D is undetermined. The V and J ends lost 3 bases and 4 bases respectively, with 6 bases between them. Germline values: CDR1 SQVTM, CDR2 ANQGSEA. The CDR3 consists of 11 residues. The CDR3 spells CSVDSSYGYTF. The CDR3 DNA follows: TGCAGCGTTGATTCCAGCTATGGCTACACCTTC.

The chain couples TRBV2 to TRBJ2-5; 8 positions match TRBD1. Germline lookup yields CDR1 SNHLY and CDR2 FYNNEI. This CDR3 comprises 13 residues. With 6 bases clipped from V and 6 bases from J, the junction kept 6 bases outside the gene matches. CDR3 sequence: CASRRQGQQTQYF. The CDR3 DNA sequence: TGTGCCAGCAGGAGACAGGGGCAACAGACCCAGTACTTC. Full variable domain (missing parts from reference TRBV2 and TRBJ2-5): EPEVTQTPSHQVTQMGQEVILRCVPISNHLYFYWYRQILGQKVEFLVSFYNNEISEKSEIFDDQFSVERPDGSNFTLKIRSTKLEDSAMYFCASRRQGQQTQYFGPGTRLLVL.

The chain is built from TRBV7-8 and TRBJ2-1; D possibly corresponds to TRBD2 (6 bases). This CDR3 contains 13 residues. V shed 1 base and J shed 7 bases, with 8 bases lying between them. Germline V gives CDR1 SGHVS, CDR2 FQNEAQ. The CDR3 bases are TGTGCCAGCAGCTTAGTTCGGGGGAATGAGCAGTTCTTC. Translated: CASSLVRGNEQFF.

This chain joins TRBV7-2 and TRBJ1-4, with D uncertain. V was shortened by 2 bases and J by 3 bases, with 10 bases between the two germline ends. The CDR3 is 15 amino acids. The germline V gene encodes CDR1 SGHTA and CDR2 FQGNSA. The CDR3 nucleotides are TGTGCCAGCAGCTTATCGGGTCCCCCTAATGAAAAACTGTTTTTT. Translated, it gives CASSLSGPPNEKLFF.

This clone was counted a single time. This chain joins TRBV9 and TRBJ1-1; TRBD1 is a possible D gene (5 bases). The CDR3 is 14 residues long. Trimming took off 2 bases at V and 7 bases at J, with 15 bases between the two ends. Germline loops: CDR1 SGDLS, CDR2 YYNGEE. This chain's CDR3 is CASSVVRQPYEAFF. CDR3 nucleotide sequence: TGTGCCAGCAGCGTCGTTCGACAGCCCTATGAAGCTTTCTTT.

This chain links TRBV10-3 with TRBJ2-2, with 10 bases that match TRBD2. Trimming took 2 bases from V and 8 from J; bases not matched to a gene: 8. The CDR3 contains 16 residues. The germline V gene has CDR1 ENHRY and CDR2 SYGVKD. The CDR3 reads CAISETVAGGAGELFF. DNA for the CDR3: TGTGCCATCAGTGAGACCGTAGCGGGGGGAGCTGGGGAGCTGTTTTTT.

V gene TRBV14 combines with J gene TRBJ1-1, with unresolved D. Germline V gene sequence: CDR1 SGHDN, CDR2 FVKESK. This CDR3 comprises 13 residues. The ends were cut back, 0 bases at V and 5 bases at J, with 7 bases in the middle. The CDR3 protein is CASSQERGTEAFF. In DNA form, the CDR3 reads TGTGCCAGCAGCCAAGAAAGAGGAACTGAAGCTTTCTTT.

This clone has a single count. At one end the junction does not follow the germline gene, possibly because of a read error. CDR3 sequence: CASTLPTDREASGANVLTF. The CDR3 nucleotides read TGTGCCAGCACCTTACCTACGGACAGGGAGGCGTCTGGGGCCAACGTCCTGACTTTC. This rearrangement joins TRBV7-6 to TRBJ2-6, with 8 bases matching TRBD1. This CDR3 spans 19 amino acids. Germline V gene lookup returns CDR1 SGHVS and CDR2 FNYEAQ. The complete variable domain, with remaining parts taken from reference TRBV7-6 and TRBJ2-6, reads GAGVSQSPRYKVTKRGQDVALRCDPISGHVSLYWYRQALGQGPEFLTYFNYEAQQDKSGLPNDRFSAERPEGSISTLTIQRTEQRDSAMYRCASTLPTDREASGANVLTFGAGSRLTVL.

This clone has more than one count but fewer than ten. The J gene is TRBJ2-3, the V gene TRBV9, with D perhaps TRBD2 (6 bases). Germline values: CDR1 SGDLS, CDR2 YYNGEE. The V and J ends lost 0 bases and 6 bases respectively, with 20 bases between them. The CDR3 loop spans 17 amino acids. The CDR3 nucleotides read TGTGCCAGCAGCGTAGGGCCTATGCGGGGCAAAAGGGATACGCAGTATTTT. Translation gives CASSVGPMRGKRDTQYF.

The table lists this clone with a few counts. The rearrangement uses TRBV10-3 and TRBJ1-6; D gene unclear. With 7 bases removed from V and 10 bases from J, the gap between germline ends came to 17 bases. CDR3 length equals 14 residues. Looked up from germline, CDR1 is ENHRY and CDR2 is SYGVKD. The CDR3 reads CAIKPTHAASPLHF. The CDR3 coding sequence is TGTGCCATCAAACCCACCCACGCGGCGTCACCCCTCCACTTT.